The 4 T cell receptor beta chains presented below share a single source sample, sequenced in a study of response to subunit inactivated influenza vaccine (dated by TCRdb to the late 2010s). Libraries were made using RT-PCR. Sequencing took place on an Illumina HiSeq 2500. Clones were called with MiXCR by TCRdb after fastp trimmed the public reads at Q25, and only in-frame beta chains were retained. Rows merge per CDR3 protein into single entries with the most common DNA and genes. Within this sample are hundreds of thousands of distinct CDR3 sequences, with roughly 9.7% of them counted one time only. The ten largest account for roughly 12% of the sample. According to the study, the label for this sample's time point signals: approximately 47 days after influenza vaccine administration. Source: PBMCs from blood, taken more than 35 days after vaccination. Receptors originate from a man aged 45-65 years who received an inactivated influenza vaccine. Donor details come from another sample of the same person, matched by shared clones.

The chain couples TRBV12-3 or TRBV12-4 to TRBJ2-1; 13 positions match TRBD2. CDR3 length equals 13 residues. V lost 5 bases, J lost 15 bases, and 7 bases stayed unmatched. The DNA for the CDR3 is TGTGCCAGCAGTCTAGGGACTAGCGGGATAGGGTTCTTC. This gives the protein CASSLGTSGIGFF.

This clonotype was recorded at least ten times. The rearrangement uses TRBV12-3 or TRBV12-4 and TRBJ1-1; a weak D match, TRBD1 (6 bases). V shed 1 base and J shed 6 bases, with 9 bases lying between them. This CDR3 has 13 amino acids. The CDR3 DNA reads TGTGCCAGCAGTTTAGGAGGGGGTGCTGAAGCTTTCTTT. This gives the protein CASSLGGGAEAFF.

The chain recombines TRBV12-3 or TRBV12-4 with TRBJ2-7; 10 bases align to TRBD1. This CDR3 has 13 residues. Germline trimming cut 5 bases from V and 6 bases from J; bases unmatched to any gene: 4. In DNA, the CDR3 is TGTGCCAGCAGTGGGGACAGGGGCGGCGAGCAGTACTTC. It is translated as CASSGDRGGEQYF.

The chain has TRBV10-3 and TRBJ2-5; 8 positions agree with TRBD1. With 4 bases clipped from V and 4 bases from J, the junction kept 8 bases outside the gene matches. Germline assignment: CDR1 ENHRY and CDR2 SYGVKD. CDR3 size: 15 residues. CDR3 region: CAISAAGGRGETQYF. CDR3 nucleotide sequence: TGTGCCATCAGTGCGGCAGGGGGCCGCGGAGAGACCCAGTACTTC.